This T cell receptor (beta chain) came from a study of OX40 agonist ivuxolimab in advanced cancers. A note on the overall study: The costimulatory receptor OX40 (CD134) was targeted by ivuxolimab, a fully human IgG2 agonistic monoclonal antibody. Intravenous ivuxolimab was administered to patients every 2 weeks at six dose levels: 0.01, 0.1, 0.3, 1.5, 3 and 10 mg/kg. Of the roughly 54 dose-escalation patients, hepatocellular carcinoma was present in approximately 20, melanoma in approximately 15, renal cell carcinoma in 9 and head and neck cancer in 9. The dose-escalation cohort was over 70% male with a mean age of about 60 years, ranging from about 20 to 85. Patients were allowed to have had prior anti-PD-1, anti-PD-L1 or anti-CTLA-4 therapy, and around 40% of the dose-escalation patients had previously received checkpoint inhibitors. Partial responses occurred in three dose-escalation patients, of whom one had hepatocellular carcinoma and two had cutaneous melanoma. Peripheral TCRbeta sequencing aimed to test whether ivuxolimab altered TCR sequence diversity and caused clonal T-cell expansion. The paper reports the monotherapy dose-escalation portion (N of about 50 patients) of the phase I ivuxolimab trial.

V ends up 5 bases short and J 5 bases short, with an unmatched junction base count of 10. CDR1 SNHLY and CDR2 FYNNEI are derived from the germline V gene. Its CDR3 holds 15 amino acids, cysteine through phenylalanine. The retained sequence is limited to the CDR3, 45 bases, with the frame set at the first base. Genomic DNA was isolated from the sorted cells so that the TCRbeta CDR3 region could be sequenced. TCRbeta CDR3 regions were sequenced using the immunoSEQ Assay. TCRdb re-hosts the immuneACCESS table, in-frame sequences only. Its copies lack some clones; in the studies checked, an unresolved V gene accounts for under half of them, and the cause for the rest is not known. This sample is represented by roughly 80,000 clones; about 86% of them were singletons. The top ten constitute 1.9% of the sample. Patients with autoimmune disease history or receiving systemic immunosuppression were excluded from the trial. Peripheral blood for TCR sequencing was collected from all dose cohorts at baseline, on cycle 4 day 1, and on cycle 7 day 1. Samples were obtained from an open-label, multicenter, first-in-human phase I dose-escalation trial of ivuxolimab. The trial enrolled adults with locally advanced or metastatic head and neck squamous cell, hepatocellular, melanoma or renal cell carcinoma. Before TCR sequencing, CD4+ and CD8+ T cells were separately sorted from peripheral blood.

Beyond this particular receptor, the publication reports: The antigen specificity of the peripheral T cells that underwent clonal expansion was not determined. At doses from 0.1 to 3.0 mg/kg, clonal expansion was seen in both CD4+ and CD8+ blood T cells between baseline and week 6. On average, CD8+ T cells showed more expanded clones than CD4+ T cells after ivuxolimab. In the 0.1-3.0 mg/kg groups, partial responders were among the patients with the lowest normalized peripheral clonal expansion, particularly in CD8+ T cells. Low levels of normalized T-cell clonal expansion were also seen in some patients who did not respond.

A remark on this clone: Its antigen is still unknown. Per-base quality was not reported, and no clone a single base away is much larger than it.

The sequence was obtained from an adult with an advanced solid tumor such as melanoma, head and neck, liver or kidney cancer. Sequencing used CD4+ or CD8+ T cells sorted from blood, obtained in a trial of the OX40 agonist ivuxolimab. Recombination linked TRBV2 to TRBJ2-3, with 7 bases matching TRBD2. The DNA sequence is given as TGTGCCAGCAGTACCTGGAGAGGGAGGGGAGATACGCAGTATTTT. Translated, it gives CASSTWRGRGDTQYF.